Listed below are T cell receptor beta chains from one sample, sequenced in a study of blood T cell repertoires in COVID-19. Libraries were prepared by immunoSEQ multiplex PCR; TCRdb keeps only in-frame clonotypes and omits some of them. The sample includes about 260,000 clones, roughly 87% seen only once; the top ten take roughly 2%. The sequenced material came from peripheral blood. Receptor source: a woman between 50 and 59 years old who had recovered from COVID-19. Both conserved end residues are part of each CDR3. Each record gives: J gene, D gene, V gene, clone size, CDR3 DNA, CDR3 protein. The D gene is left open where the match is weak. Rows give clone size only sometimes, using once, few, many, or a class for an expanded clone.

J: TRBJ1-4; D: TRBD1; V: TRBV9; size: NA; DNA: TGTGCCAGCAGCGCCCCCCCCGGGACAGGGAATGAAAAACTGTTTTTT; CDR3: CASSAPPGTGNEKLFF
J: TRBJ2-5; D: NA; V: TRBV7-2; size: NA; DNA: TGTGCCAGCAGCTTATTTCGGGGGAACCAAGAGACCCAGTACTTC; CDR3: CASSLFRGNQETQYF
J: TRBJ2-7; D: NA; V: TRBV3-1/TRBV3-2; size: NA; DNA: TGTGCCAGCAGCCAACTCGGGAGAGTGTACGAGCAGTACTTC; CDR3: CASSQLGRVYEQYF
J: TRBJ1-1; D: TRBD1; V: TRBV5-1; size: NA; DNA: TGCGCCAGCAGCCCTAGGACAGGGGGCAACCGAGAAGCTTTCTTT; CDR3: CASSPRTGGNREAFF
J: TRBJ1-3; D: NA; V: TRBV4-2; size: NA; DNA: TGTGCCAGCAGCCAAGCGGACGGGGGCTCTGGAAACACCATATATTTT; CDR3: CASSQADGGSGNTIYF
J: TRBJ1-6; D: TRBD1; V: TRBV3-1/TRBV3-2; size: NA; DNA: TGTGCCAGCAGCCCAGCACAGGGGGCAGGCTCACCCCTCCACTTT; CDR3: CASSPAQGAGSPLHF
J: TRBJ1-6; D: NA; V: TRBV19; size: NA; DNA: TGTGCCAGTGAGGCGGGACGGACGAATTCACCCCTCCACTTT; CDR3: CASEAGRTNSPLHF
J: TRBJ2-2; D: NA; V: TRBV7-2; size: NA; DNA: TGTGCCAGCAGCTTAAATCCTTCCCGGGAGCTGTTTTTT; CDR3: CASSLNPSRELFF
J: TRBJ1-2; D: NA; V: TRBV4-1; size: NA; DNA: TGCGCCAGCAGCCAAGATCTTGGGCAAGCCTTTAACTATGGCTACACCTTC; CDR3: CASSQDLGQAFNYGYTF
J: TRBJ2-4; D: TRBD2; V: TRBV4-2; size: NA; DNA: TGTGCCAGCAGCCAAGAAGAAAGCGGGAGGGGCATTCAGTACTTC; CDR3: CASSQEESGRGIQYF
J: TRBJ2-1; D: TRBD2; V: TRBV7-9; size: NA; DNA: TGTGCCAGCAGCTTATATTACGGACTAGCAGTTTCCTACAATGAGCAGTTCTTC; CDR3: CASSLYYGLAVSYNEQFF
J: TRBJ1-2; D: TRBD1; V: TRBV7-9; size: NA; DNA: TGTGCCAGCAGCCCTCAATGGGGGGGGACAGGGAATGTTGGCTACACCTTC; CDR3: CASSPQWGGTGNVGYTF
J: TRBJ1-2; D: NA; V: TRBV6-5; size: once; DNA: TGTGCCAGCAGGTCGGGGGTTGGCTACACCTTC; CDR3: CASRSGVGYTF
J: TRBJ1-1; D: NA; V: TRBV5-1; size: NA; DNA: TGCGCCAGCAGGGCCGATCAGACGGACAGCCGAGAAGCTTTCTTT; CDR3: CASRADQTDSREAFF
J: TRBJ2-6; D: NA; V: TRBV21-1; size: NA; DNA: TGTGCCAGCAGCCACCGGGACAGGGGCGTCTCTGGGGCCAACGTCCTGACTTTC; CDR3: CASSHRDRGVSGANVLTF
J: TRBJ1-2; D: NA; V: TRBV3-1/TRBV3-2; size: NA; DNA: TGTGCCAGCAGTCGGCGGACCGCTGGGAGGGACTATGGCTACACCTTC; CDR3: CASSRRTAGRDYGYTF
J: TRBJ1-1; D: TRBD1; V: TRBV3-1/TRBV3-2; size: NA; DNA: TGTGCCAGCAGCCAAAGGGACAGGGTGGGGGTCACTGAAGCTTTCTTT; CDR3: CASSQRDRVGVTEAFF
J: TRBJ1-5; D: TRBD1; V: TRBV7-2; size: NA; DNA: TGTGCCAGCAGCCCTACCGAGGGGGCCCTTAGAGGGCCCCAGCATTTT; CDR3: CASSPTEGALRGPQHF
J: TRBJ1-5; D: TRBD1; V: TRBV7-2; size: NA; DNA: TGTGCCAGCAGCCAAGACAGGGCCTCGGGGCCCCAGCATTTT; CDR3: CASSQDRASGPQHF
J: TRBJ1-5; D: TRBD1; V: TRBV19; size: once; DNA: TGTGCCAGTAGTATAGTAGGACAGGACAATCAGCCCCAGCATTTT; CDR3: CASSIVGQDNQPQHF
J: TRBJ2-5; D: TRBD1; V: TRBV18; size: NA; DNA: TGTGCCAGCTCATCTACAGGGGTATACCAAGAGACCCAGTACTTC; CDR3: CASSSTGVYQETQYF
J: TRBJ2-4; D: TRBD1; V: TRBV29-1; size: NA; DNA: TGCAGCGCCGGGACAGCTAAAAACATTCAGTACTTC; CDR3: CSAGTAKNIQYF
J: TRBJ2-6; D: TRBD1; V: TRBV6-7; size: NA; DNA: TGTGCCAGCAATCAGGGACAGGGGTGTGGGGCCAACGTCCTGACTTTC; CDR3: CASNQGQGCGANVLTF
J: TRBJ2-7; D: NA; V: TRBV7-2; size: NA; DNA: TGTGCCAGCAGCTTAACGGGACATCCATCCTACGAGCAGTACTTC; CDR3: CASSLTGHPSYEQYF
J: TRBJ2-2; D: TRBD1; V: TRBV27; size: NA; DNA: TGTGCCAGCAGTCACCGGACAGGGCGGTTCGCCGGGGAGCTGTTTTTT; CDR3: CASSHRTGRFAGELFF
J: TRBJ2-3; D: TRBD2; V: TRBV5-6; size: NA; DNA: TGTGCCAGCAGCCCTTTAGCTAGCGGACCTAGCACAGATACGCAGTATTTT; CDR3: CASSPLASGPSTDTQYF
J: TRBJ1-2; D: TRBD1; V: TRBV5-4; size: NA; DNA: TGTGCCAGCAGCTTGTCGACAGGGGGTTCTTTTAACTATGGCTACACCTTC; CDR3: CASSLSTGGSFNYGYTF
J: TRBJ1-1; D: NA; V: TRBV2; size: NA; DNA: TGTGCCAGCAGTACTCGACTGAGCACTGAAGCTTTCTTT; CDR3: CASSTRLSTEAFF
J: TRBJ2-1; D: TRBD2; V: TRBV6-2/TRBV6-3; size: NA; DNA: TGTGCCAGCAGTTACTTATCGGGAGGGCCCTCGGAGGGGTATGAGCAGTTCTTC; CDR3: CASSYLSGGPSEGYEQFF
J: TRBJ1-1; D: NA; V: TRBV30; size: NA; DNA: TGTGCCTGGAGTGTAGGGTGGAGGACTGAAGCTTTCTTT; CDR3: CAWSVGWRTEAFF
J: TRBJ2-5; D: TRBD2; V: TRBV3-1/TRBV3-2; size: NA; DNA: TGTGCCAGCAGCCCGCCCCAGCGGGGGTTTGAATGGACCCAGTACTTC; CDR3: CASSPPQRGFEWTQYF
J: TRBJ2-2; D: NA; V: TRBV7-2; size: NA; DNA: TGTGCCAGCAGCCCTTCTCGGGGCACCGGGGAGCTGTTTTTT; CDR3: CASSPSRGTGELFF
J: TRBJ2-1; D: TRBD1; V: TRBV7-8; size: once; DNA: TGTGCCAGCAGCTTAGCCGGGACAGGGGGCATCGGCGGGAGGGCCCGGGAGCAGTTCTTC; CDR3: CASSLAGTGGIGGRAREQFF
J: TRBJ2-1; D: TRBD2; V: TRBV6-2/TRBV6-3; size: NA; DNA: TGTGCCAGCAGTTACAGCGCGGGAGCCAGCAATGAGCAGTTCTTC; CDR3: CASSYSAGASNEQFF
J: TRBJ2-1; D: NA; V: TRBV4-3; size: NA; DNA: TGCGCCAGCAGCCAAGATTCGGTGCCGGAGAGCTCCTACAATGAGCAGTTCTTC; CDR3: CASSQDSVPESSYNEQFF
J: TRBJ1-2; D: NA; V: TRBV7-2; size: NA; DNA: TGTGCCAGCAGCCTTCTACGGGTTGGGGGCTACACCTTC; CDR3: CASSLLRVGGYTF
J: TRBJ2-5; D: TRBD2; V: TRBV9; size: NA; DNA: TGTGCCAGCAGCACGGGACTAGCCGAGGAGACCCAGTACTTC; CDR3: CASSTGLAEETQYF
J: TRBJ2-2; D: TRBD1; V: TRBV2; size: NA; DNA: TGTGCCAGCAGTGAAGCCCTGACAGGGTCGGGCACCGGGGAGCTGTTTTTT; CDR3: CASSEALTGSGTGELFF
J: TRBJ2-3; D: NA; V: TRBV3-1/TRBV3-2; size: NA; DNA: TGTGCCAGCAGCCAACTAGTTAGCACAGATACGCAGTATTTT; CDR3: CASSQLVSTDTQYF
J: TRBJ1-1; D: TRBD1; V: TRBV5-1; size: NA; DNA: TGCGCCAGCCTACAGGGGTCGGGGTTCGGCAACACTGAAGCTTTCTTT; CDR3: CASLQGSGFGNTEAFF
J: TRBJ2-7; D: NA; V: TRBV18; size: NA; DNA: TGTGCCAGCTCACCACCGCCGGGTTCGGGTGAGCAGTACTTC; CDR3: CASSPPPGSGEQYF
J: TRBJ1-2; D: NA; V: TRBV6-5; size: NA; DNA: TGTGCCAGCAGCCGGGTCCTAGAGAGGAGGCATGGCTACACCTTC; CDR3: CASSRVLERRHGYTF
J: TRBJ1-2; D: NA; V: TRBV27; size: NA; DNA: TGTGCCAGCAGGCCCACGGGAAACTATGGCTACACCTTC; CDR3: CASRPTGNYGYTF
J: TRBJ2-5; D: TRBD2; V: TRBV7-9; size: NA; DNA: TGTGCCAGCAGCTTCACAAGGACTAGCTCAGGATCCGAGACCCAGTACTTC; CDR3: CASSFTRTSSGSETQYF
J: TRBJ2-1; D: TRBD2; V: TRBV6-5; size: NA; DNA: TGTGCCAGCAGTTATTTTGTGGGACTAGCGGAAAAAAAGCAGTTCTTC; CDR3: CASSYFVGLAEKKQFF
J: TRBJ1-2; D: NA; V: TRBV7-2; size: NA; DNA: TGTGCCAGCAGCCGGGACTTCTATGGCTACACCTTC; CDR3: CASSRDFYGYTF
J: TRBJ1-1; D: NA; V: TRBV4-3; size: NA; DNA: TGCGCCAGCAGCCAACAGACAGGTCCGAACACTGAAGCTTTCTTT; CDR3: CASSQQTGPNTEAFF
J: TRBJ2-3; D: TRBD2; V: TRBV7-2; size: NA; DNA: TGTGCCAGCAGCGCCGCCGGGGGGGAGGCATATACGCAGTATTTT; CDR3: CASSAAGGEAYTQYF
J: TRBJ1-6; D: TRBD1; V: TRBV5-1; size: NA; DNA: TGCGCCAGCAGCTTTCCAGGGGGCGCGGGTTCACCCCTCCACTTT; CDR3: CASSFPGGAGSPLHF
J: TRBJ2-2; D: NA; V: TRBV24-1; size: NA; DNA: TGTGCCACCAGTGATTCTCGAACAGGGAACACCGGGGAGCTGTTTTTT; CDR3: CATSDSRTGNTGELFF
J: TRBJ2-2; D: NA; V: TRBV27; size: few; DNA: TGTGCCAGCAGTCTCGACAGGATGGACACCGGGGAGCTGTTTTTT; CDR3: CASSLDRMDTGELFF
J: TRBJ1-2; D: TRBD1; V: TRBV6-5; size: NA; DNA: TGTGCCAGCAGCCCCGGGACAGGGAAAGGGTATGGCTACACCTTC; CDR3: CASSPGTGKGYGYTF
J: TRBJ2-3; D: NA; V: TRBV5-1; size: NA; DNA: TGCGCCAGCTTGGGAGGGGGACGAGATACGCAGTATTTT; CDR3: CASLGGGRDTQYF
J: TRBJ2-5; D: TRBD1; V: TRBV4-3; size: once; DNA: TGCGCCAGCAGCCCTGGACAGGGGGGGCAAGAGACCCAGTACTTC; CDR3: CASSPGQGGQETQYF
J: TRBJ2-1; D: TRBD2; V: TRBV4-3; size: NA; DNA: TGCGCCAGCAGCCAAGATTTGGTTTTGGGCGGGGGGGCATCATATAATGAGCAGTTCTTC; CDR3: CASSQDLVLGGGASYNEQFF